Below are 14 T cell receptor beta chains sequenced from a single sample in a study of tumor-infiltrating lymphocytes in primary liver carcinoma. The source material, about 18-33 mg of unsorted bulk tissue, was used to co-extract RNA and DNA. TCR beta cDNA was made from 400 to 500 ng total RNA with a constant-region primer. The TCR beta library was amplified through three nested multiplex PCR rounds in a modified ARM-PCR procedure. Two initial PCR rounds of about 9 cycles each paired TRBV1-TRBV30 forward primers with a C-beta reverse primer. TCRdb re-called the multiplex PCR reads with MiXCR, one entry per CDR3 protein. The repertoire consists of 55,000 to 65,000 distinct CDR3 sequences, with about two thirds occurring once and the leading ten covering approximately 50%. Sample: liver tumor tissue from sampling region 2. Subset defined: tumor region T2, inferior pole. The receptor set was obtained from a man in his forties or fifties with primary liver carcinoma and hepatitis B virus infection.

This clonotype was counted only a few times. A single base separates this from a much larger clone, so it may be a read error. CDR3 coding DNA: TGTGCCAGCGGCCAAGATAGGTGGGGCTCCTACAATGAGCAGTTCTTC. It specifies CASGQDRWGSYNEQFF. This sequence joins TRBV14 and TRBJ2-1, with D hard to call. In germline, CDR1 is SGHDN, CDR2 FVKESK. The CDR3 sequence is 16 residues long.

The gene calls are TRBV11-2 and TRBJ2-1; D is unclear. CDR1 is SGHAT and CDR2 is FQNNGV in the germline V gene. The CDR3 runs 13 residues. Trimming stripped 2 bases from V and 14 bases from J, with 16 bases between. Written as DNA, the CDR3 is TGTGCCAGCAGCTTATACCGGCTAGTTAGTGAGTTCTTC. Protein: CASSLYRLVSEFF.

About this clonotype: An end of the junction does not agree with germline; a read error may underlie this. The J gene is TRBJ2-6, the V gene TRBV28, with TRBD1 identical over 9 bases. The CDR3 runs 17 residues. Germline V gene lookup returns CDR1 MDHEN and CDR2 SYDVKM. Written as DNA, the CDR3 is TGTGCCAGCAGATCCACAGGGGGCAGTTCTGTGGCCAACGTCTTGACTTTC. Translation: CASRSTGGSSVANVLTF.

On this clonotype itself: The junction departs from germline at one end; a sequencing error may be responsible. CDR3 region: CASSFGQENNDQFF. CDR3 sequence (DNA): TGTGCCAGCAGTTTCGGACAGGAAAACAATGATCAGTTCTTC. The genes are TRBV6-1 and TRBJ2-1, with 7 bases fitting TRBD1. Germline assignment: CDR1 MNHNS and CDR2 SASEGT. This CDR3 spans 14 amino acids.

This clonotype was observed many times. This rearrangement joins TRBV12-3 or TRBV12-4 to TRBJ1-2, with D perhaps TRBD1 (5 bases). Trimming pared 3 bases from V and 0 bases from J, leaving 14 bases between. The CDR3 loop spans 16 amino acids. The CDR3 nucleotides are TGTGCCAGCAGTTTCAGGGAGAGGAGGGCTAACTATGGCTACACCTTC. Translating gives CASSFRERRANYGYTF.

The table lists this clonotype with many counts. The genes are TRBV11-2 and TRBJ1-2; D is undetermined. The CDR3 is 13 residues long. Germline V gene lookup returns CDR1 SGHAT and CDR2 FQNNGV. The V end was cut by 1 base, the J end by 7 bases, with 10 bases between. The CDR3 DNA reads as TGTGCCAGCAGCTTAGGGGCCGGTTTTGGCTACACCTTC. Translated: CASSLGAGFGYTF.

Comments on this clonotype: The junction departs from the called germline gene at one end, perhaps through a read error. The chain is built from TRBV6-2 or TRBV6-3 and TRBJ2-1, with 7 bases that match TRBD2. CDR1 and CDR2 from the germline V gene are MNHEY and SVGEGT. The CDR3 length is 14 residues. The CDR3, as DNA: TGTGCCAGCAGCTCCGACCCGACTAGCTATAAGCAGTTCTTT. Protein product: CASSSDPTSYKQFF.

Concerning this clonotype: A much larger clone is a single base away; this may be a read error. The V gene is TRBV6-5, the J gene TRBJ2-1; possibly TRBD2 for D (6 bases). V dropped 8 bases and J dropped 9 bases, with 11 bases sitting between them. The CDR3 has 11 residues. Germline CDR1 reads MNHEY; CDR2 reads SVGAGI. In nucleotides, the CDR3 is TGTGCCAGCGGGAACGGGGGTGAGCAGTTCTTC. It is translated as CASGNGGEQFF.

The chain links TRBV6-5 to TRBJ2-2; weak D call: TRBD2 (6 bases). The CDR3 totals 14 residues. Germline V gene sequence: CDR1 MNHEY, CDR2 SVGAGI. V was shortened by 2 bases and J by 12 bases, with 16 bases between the two germline ends. CDR3 sequence: CASSYRSSVGKLFF. The CDR3 DNA follows: TGTGCCAGCAGTTACCGGTCTAGCGTTGGTAAGCTGTTTTTT.

As to this clonotype: A read error may account for a junction end that differs from germline. The chain uses TRBV27 and TRBJ2-4, with TRBD2 matching 16 bases. The CDR3 runs to 13 residues. CDR1 and CDR2 from the germline V gene are MNHEY and SMNVEV (reference sequence). The CDR3 DNA reads TGTGCCAGCAGTCCGGGGACTAGCGGGAGGGGGGTCTTC. Encoded protein: CASSPGTSGRGVF.

Worth noting for this clonotype: At one end, the junction sequence differs from germline, possibly due to a read error. The chain is built from TRBV6-6 and TRBJ2-1; 7 nucleotides line up with TRBD2. The CDR3 length is 16 residues. In germline, CDR1 is MNHNY, CDR2 SVGAGI (reference sequence). CDR3 DNA: TGTGCTAGCAGTCCAGCACCGGGACTAACCTTTGGTGAGCAGTTCTTC. Translating gives CASSPAPGLTFGEQFF.

This clonotype was seen a few times. Possible read error: a much larger clone is one base away. The chain links TRBV13 to TRBJ2-7, with TRBD1 matching over 8 bases. The CDR3 totals 14 residues. Germline lookup yields CDR1 PRHDT and CDR2 FYEKMQ (reference sequence). Germline trimming cut 5 bases from V and 3 bases from J; bases unmatched to any gene: 6. This chain's CDR3 is CASSNRTGNYEQYF. CDR3 sequence (DNA): TGTGCCAGCAGCAATAGGACAGGGAACTACGAGCAGTACTTC.

On this clonotype itself: A much larger clone lies a single base off, so this may be a read error. The J gene is TRBJ2-2, the V gene TRBV2, with a weak D call TRBD1 (6 bases). Trimming removed 7 bases at V and 6 bases at J, with 15 bases between. Germline CDR1 is SNHLY and CDR2 is FYNNEI. This CDR3 spans 14 amino acids. CDR3 sequence (DNA): TGTGCCAGCAATGGTATGGGGGCGCCCGGGGAGCTGTTTTTT. It encodes CASNGMGAPGELFF.

A word on this clonotype: One junction end disagrees with the germline gene, perhaps due to a read error. The V and J genes are TRBV6-5 and TRBJ2-5, with no clear D. The CDR3 length is 14 residues. In germline, CDR1 is MNHEY, CDR2 SVGAGI. CDR3 DNA: TGTGCCAGCAGTTACGGAGAGATCCAAGAGACACAGTACTTC. This translates into CASSYGEIQETQYF.